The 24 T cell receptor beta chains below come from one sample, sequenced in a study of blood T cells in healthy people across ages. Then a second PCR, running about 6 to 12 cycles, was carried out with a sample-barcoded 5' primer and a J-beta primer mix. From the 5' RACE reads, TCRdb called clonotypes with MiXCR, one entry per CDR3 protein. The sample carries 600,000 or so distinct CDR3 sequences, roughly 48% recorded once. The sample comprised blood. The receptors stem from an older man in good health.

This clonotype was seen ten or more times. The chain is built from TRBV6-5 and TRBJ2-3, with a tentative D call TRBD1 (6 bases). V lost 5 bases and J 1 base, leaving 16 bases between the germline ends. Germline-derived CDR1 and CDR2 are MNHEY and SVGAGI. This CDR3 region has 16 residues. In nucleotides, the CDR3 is TGTGCCAGCAGTCTCCTACAGGGTGGTGGCACAGATACGCAGTATTTT. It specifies CASSLLQGGGTDTQYF.

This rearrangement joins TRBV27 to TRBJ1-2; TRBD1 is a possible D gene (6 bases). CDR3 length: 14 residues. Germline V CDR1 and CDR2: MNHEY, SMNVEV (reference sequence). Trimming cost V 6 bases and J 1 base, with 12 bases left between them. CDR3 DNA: TGTGCCAGCAGGGGGGGCAGGGATAACTATGGCTACACCTTC. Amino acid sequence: CASRGGRDNYGYTF.

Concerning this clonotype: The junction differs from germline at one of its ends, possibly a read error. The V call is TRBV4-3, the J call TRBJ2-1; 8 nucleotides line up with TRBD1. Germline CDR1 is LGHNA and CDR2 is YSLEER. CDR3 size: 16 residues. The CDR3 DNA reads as TGCGCCGGCAGCCTATCGACAGGGGCGGTTTACAATGAGCAGTTCTTC. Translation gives CAGSLSTGAVYNEQFF.

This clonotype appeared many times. CDR3 DNA: TGCGCCAGCAGCCGATTCGACCCCTTAGGGGCCAACGTCCTGACTTTC. Protein: CASSRFDPLGANVLTF. This chain joins TRBV4-3 and TRBJ2-6; D call uncertain. The CDR3 is 16 amino acids. Germline V lookup: CDR1 LGHNA, CDR2 YSLEER. The V end was cut by 4 bases, the J end by 4 bases, with 14 bases between.

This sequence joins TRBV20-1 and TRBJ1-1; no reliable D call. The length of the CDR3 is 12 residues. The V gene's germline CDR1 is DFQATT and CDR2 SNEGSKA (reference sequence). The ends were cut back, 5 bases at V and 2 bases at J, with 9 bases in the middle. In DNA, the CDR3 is TGCAGTGCTCCGGCGGGAAACACTGAAGCTTTCTTT. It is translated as CSAPAGNTEAFF.

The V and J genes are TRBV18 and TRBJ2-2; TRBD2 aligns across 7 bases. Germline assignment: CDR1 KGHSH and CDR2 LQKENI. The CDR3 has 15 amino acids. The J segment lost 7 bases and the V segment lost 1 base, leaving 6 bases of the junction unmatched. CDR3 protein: CASSPQRGSGGELFF. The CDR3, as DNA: TGTGCCAGCTCACCACAGCGGGGTTCTGGCGGGGAGCTGTTTTTT.

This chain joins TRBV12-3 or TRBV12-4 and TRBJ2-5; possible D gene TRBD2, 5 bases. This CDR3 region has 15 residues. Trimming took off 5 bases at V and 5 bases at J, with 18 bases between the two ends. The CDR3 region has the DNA TGTGCCAGCAGTACACTCTTTGGGAGCCGGGAGACCCAGTACTTC. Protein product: CASSTLFGSRETQYF.

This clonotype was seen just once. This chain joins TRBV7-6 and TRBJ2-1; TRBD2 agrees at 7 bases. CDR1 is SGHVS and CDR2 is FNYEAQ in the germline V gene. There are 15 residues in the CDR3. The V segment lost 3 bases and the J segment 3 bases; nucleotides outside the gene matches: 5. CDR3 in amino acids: CASSFGGEIYNEQFF. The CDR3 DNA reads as TGTGCCAGCAGCTTTGGGGGGGAGATCTACAATGAGCAGTTCTTC.

DNA of the CDR3: TGTGCCAGCAGGTTTAGGGTCTACGAGCAGTACTTC. This encodes CASRFRVYEQYF. This sequence joins TRBV28 and TRBJ2-7; no clear D gene. The V gene's germline CDR1 is MDHEN and CDR2 SYDVKM. The CDR3 runs to 12 residues. Trimming cost V 6 bases and J 3 bases, with 9 bases left between them.

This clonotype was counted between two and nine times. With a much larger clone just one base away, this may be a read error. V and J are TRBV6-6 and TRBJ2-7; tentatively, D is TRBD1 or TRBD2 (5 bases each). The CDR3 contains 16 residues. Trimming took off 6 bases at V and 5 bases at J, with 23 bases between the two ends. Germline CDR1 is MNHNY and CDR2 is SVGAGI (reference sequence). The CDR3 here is CASSRLPQSRGHEQYF. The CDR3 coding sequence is TGTGCCAGCAGCCGCCTCCCCCAGTCTAGGGGACACGAGCAGTACTTC.

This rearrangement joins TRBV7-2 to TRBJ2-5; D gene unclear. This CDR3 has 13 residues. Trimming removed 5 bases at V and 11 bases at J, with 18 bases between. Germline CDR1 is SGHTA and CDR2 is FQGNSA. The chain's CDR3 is CASSQESYNEQYF. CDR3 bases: TGTGCCAGCAGCCAGGAATCCTACAATGAGCAGTACTTC.

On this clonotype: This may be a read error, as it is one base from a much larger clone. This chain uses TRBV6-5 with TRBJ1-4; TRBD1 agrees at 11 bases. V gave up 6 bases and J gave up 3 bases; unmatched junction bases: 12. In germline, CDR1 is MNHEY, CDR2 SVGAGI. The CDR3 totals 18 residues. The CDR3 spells CASRYGRTGGFSNEKLFF. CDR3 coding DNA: TGTGCCAGCAGATACGGAAGGACAGGGGGCTTTTCTAATGAAAAACTGTTTTTT.

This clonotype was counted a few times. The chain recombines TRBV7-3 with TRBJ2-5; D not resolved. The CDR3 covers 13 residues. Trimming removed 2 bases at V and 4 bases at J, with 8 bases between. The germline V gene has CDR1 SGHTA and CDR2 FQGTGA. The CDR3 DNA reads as TGTGCCAGCAGCTTAGGGCCGAGAGAGACCCAGTACTTC. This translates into CASSLGPRETQYF.

CDR3 in amino acids: CASTLGGPGKTQYF. In nucleotides, the CDR3 is TGTGCCAGCACCCTTGGGGGACCGGGTAAAACGCAGTATTTT. The chain joins TRBV12-3 or TRBV12-4 to TRBJ2-3, with D possibly being TRBD1 or TRBD2 (5 bases each). The V gene lost 7 bases and the J gene lost 9 bases, with 20 bases spanning the gap. This CDR3 contains 14 residues.

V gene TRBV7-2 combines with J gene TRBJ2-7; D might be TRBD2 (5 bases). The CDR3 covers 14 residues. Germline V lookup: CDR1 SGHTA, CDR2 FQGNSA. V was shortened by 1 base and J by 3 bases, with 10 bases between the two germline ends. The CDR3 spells CASSLDSRDYEQYF. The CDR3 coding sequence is TGTGCCAGCAGCTTAGACTCGAGGGACTACGAGCAGTACTTC.

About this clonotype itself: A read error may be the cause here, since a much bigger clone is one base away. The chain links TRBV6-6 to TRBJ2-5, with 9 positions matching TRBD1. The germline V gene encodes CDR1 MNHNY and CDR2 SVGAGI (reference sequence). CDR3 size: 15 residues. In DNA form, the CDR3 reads TGTGCCGGCAGCCCTCCGGACAGGGGACAAGAGACCCAGTACTTC. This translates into CAGSPPDRGQETQYF.

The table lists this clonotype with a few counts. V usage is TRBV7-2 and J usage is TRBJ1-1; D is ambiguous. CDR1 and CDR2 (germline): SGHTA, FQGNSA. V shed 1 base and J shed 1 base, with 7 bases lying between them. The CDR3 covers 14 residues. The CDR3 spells CASSLGISNTEAFF. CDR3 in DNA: TGTGCCAGCAGCTTAGGAATATCGAACACTGAAGCTTTCTTT.

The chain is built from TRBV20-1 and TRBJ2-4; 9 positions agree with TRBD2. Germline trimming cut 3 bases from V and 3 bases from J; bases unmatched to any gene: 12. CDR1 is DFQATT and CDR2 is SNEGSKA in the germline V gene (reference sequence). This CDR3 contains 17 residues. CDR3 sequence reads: CSASRRGGYAVKNIQYF. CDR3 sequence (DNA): TGCAGTGCTAGTCGGCGGGGGGGCTATGCGGTCAAAAACATTCAGTACTTC.

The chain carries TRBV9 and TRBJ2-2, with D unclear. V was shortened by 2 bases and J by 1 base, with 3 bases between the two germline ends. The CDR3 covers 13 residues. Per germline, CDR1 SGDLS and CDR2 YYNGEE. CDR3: CASSVENTGELFF. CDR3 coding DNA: TGTGCCAGCAGCGTCGAGAACACCGGGGAGCTGTTTTTT.

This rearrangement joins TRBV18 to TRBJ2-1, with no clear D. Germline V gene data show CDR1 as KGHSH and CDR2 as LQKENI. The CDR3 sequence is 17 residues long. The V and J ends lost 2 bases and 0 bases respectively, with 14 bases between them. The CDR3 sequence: CASSPLSADRSYNEQFF. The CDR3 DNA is TGTGCCAGCTCACCATTATCGGCGGACCGCTCCTACAATGAGCAGTTCTTC. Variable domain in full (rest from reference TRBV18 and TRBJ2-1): NAGVMQNPRHLVRRRGQEARLRCSPMKGHSHVYWYRQLPEEGLKFMVYLQKENIIDESGMPKERFSAEFPKEGPSILRIQQVVRGDSAAYFCASSPLSADRSYNEQFFGPGTRLTVL.

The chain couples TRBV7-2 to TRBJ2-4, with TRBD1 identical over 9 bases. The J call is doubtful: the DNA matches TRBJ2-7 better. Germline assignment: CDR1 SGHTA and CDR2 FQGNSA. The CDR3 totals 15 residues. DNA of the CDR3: TGTGCCAGCAGCTTGGAACAGGGGGCGGTCTACGAGCAGTACTTC. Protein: CASSLEQGAVYEQYF.

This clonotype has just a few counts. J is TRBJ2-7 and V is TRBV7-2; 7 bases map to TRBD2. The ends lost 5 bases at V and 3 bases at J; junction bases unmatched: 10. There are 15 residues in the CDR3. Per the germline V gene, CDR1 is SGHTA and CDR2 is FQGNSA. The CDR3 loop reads CASSLVFTSDYEQYF. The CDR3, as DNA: TGTGCCAGCAGCCTGGTGTTCACTAGCGACTACGAGCAGTACTTC.

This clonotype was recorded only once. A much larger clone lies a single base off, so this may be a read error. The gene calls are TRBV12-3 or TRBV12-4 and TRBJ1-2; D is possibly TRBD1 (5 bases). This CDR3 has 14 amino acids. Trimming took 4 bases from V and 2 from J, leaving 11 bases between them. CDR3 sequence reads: CASSYAGSNYGYTF. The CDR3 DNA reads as TGTGCCAGCAGTTATGCAGGGTCCAACTATGGCTACACCTTC.

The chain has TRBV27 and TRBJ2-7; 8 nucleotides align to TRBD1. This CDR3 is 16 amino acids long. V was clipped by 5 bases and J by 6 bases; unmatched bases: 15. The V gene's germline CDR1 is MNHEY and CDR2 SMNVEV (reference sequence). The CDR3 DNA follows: TGTGCCAGCAGTCTTTTCCCGACAGGGGTACGATGCGAGCAGTACTTC. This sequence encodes CASSLFPTGVRCEQYF.